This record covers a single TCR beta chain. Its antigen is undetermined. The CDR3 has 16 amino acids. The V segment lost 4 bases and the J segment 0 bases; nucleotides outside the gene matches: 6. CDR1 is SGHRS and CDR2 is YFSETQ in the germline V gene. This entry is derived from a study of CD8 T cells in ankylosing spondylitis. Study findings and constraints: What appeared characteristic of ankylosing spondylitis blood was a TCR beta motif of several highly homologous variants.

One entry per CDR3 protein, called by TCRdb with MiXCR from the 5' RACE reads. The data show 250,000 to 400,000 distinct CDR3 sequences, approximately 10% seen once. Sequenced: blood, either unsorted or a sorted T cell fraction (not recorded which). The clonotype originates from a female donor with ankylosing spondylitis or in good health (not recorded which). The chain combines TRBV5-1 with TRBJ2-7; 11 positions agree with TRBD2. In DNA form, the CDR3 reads TGCGCCAGCAGCCGCCCGACTAGCGGGGACTCCTACGAGCAGTACTTC. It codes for CASSRPTSGDSYEQYF. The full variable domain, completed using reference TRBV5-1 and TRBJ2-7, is KAGVTQTPRYLIKTRGQQVTLSCSPISGHRSVSWYQQTPGQGLQFLFEYFSETQRNKGNFPGRFSGRQFSNSRSEMNVSTLELGDSALYLCASSRPTSGDSYEQYFGPGTRLTVT.